This T cell receptor (beta chain) is from a study of blood T cell repertoires in COVID-19. Across the whole study: Acute-phase and convalescent COVID-19 samples originated in the United States, Italy and Spain. The cDNA or gDNA used as material had been derived from T cells, B-cell-depleted T cells, or PBMCs.

Under the authors' procedure: Quantification of nucleated cells was approximated via reference gene primer amplification. Clones were sequenced by immunoSEQ multiplex PCR, and TCRdb holds only the in-frame ones, with some missing. The V and J calls and the clone size are those of that table, but D and trimming were determined from the DNA. The table includes some 70,000 clones, more than 70% detected once. Trimming cost V 4 bases and J 6 bases, with 15 bases left between them. Germline V gives CDR1 SGHTA, CDR2 FQGNSA. The CDR3 covers 14 residues. Sequences were obtained from peripheral blood. The chain links TRBV7-2 to TRBJ1-2; tentatively, D is TRBD1 (6 bases). This sequence originates from a woman in her 70s with acute or convalescent COVID-19. The CDR3 DNA follows: TGTGCCAGCAGCTCAGCCGCGGACAGCCATGGCTACACCTTC. It codes for CASSSAADSHGYTF.